The clone carrying this T cell receptor (beta chain) has just a few counts. This record comes from a study of spatial heterogeneity in lung cancer. As to time point: sample taken at primary tumor resection. Samples came from 72 TRACERx patients with untreated early-stage lung cancer. The input material, whole RNA from tumor, nontumor lung or frozen PBMC, was sequenced unsorted. V gave up 1 base and J gave up 6 bases, with 12 bases separating them. Per the germline V gene, CDR1 is SEHNR and CDR2 is FQNEAQ (reference sequence). There are 15 residues in the CDR3. All TCR cDNA molecules were individually tagged with a unique molecular identifier. TCRdb itself ran the 5' RACE reads through MiXCR, one entry per CDR3 protein. The sample has around 89,000 distinct CDR3 sequences, 9.5% to 15% seen once; the top ten hold roughly 41%.

The TCR sequence derives from a male donor with early-stage non-small cell lung cancer. The sample consisted of PBMCs, taken at surgery. The gene calls are TRBV7-9 and TRBJ1-4; D might be TRBD1 (5 bases). This CDR3 reads CASSLVLGEDEKLFF. The CDR3 bases are TGTGCCAGCAGCTTAGTTCTGGGGGAAGATGAAAAACTGTTTTTT.